What follows are 14 T cell receptor beta chains derived from one specimen sequenced in a study of blood T cell repertoires in COVID-19. The data were produced by immunoSEQ multiplex PCR, yet TCRdb's version contains in-frame clones alone and is incomplete. The data hold about 280,000 clones, with 88% observed a single time. Sequencing was performed on PBMCs or T cells enriched from blood (not recorded which). All receptors derive from a woman aged 60-70 years in a cohort exposed to, infected with or recovered from COVID-19 (not recorded which).

The chain is built from TRBV20-1 and TRBJ2-5, with 10 bases aligning to TRBD2. Germline-derived CDR1 and CDR2 are DFQATT and SNEGSKA (reference sequence). The V and J ends lost 3 bases and 5 bases, in that order; junction bases with no gene match: 9. This CDR3 is built from 15 residues. The DNA of the CDR3 is TGCAGTGCTAGTCGCGTAGCGGGAGGAGCGGAGACCCAGTACTTC. Translating gives CSASRVAGGAETQYF.

J is TRBJ1-1 and V is TRBV7-2, with 9 bases identical to TRBD1. Germline CDR1 SGHTA, CDR2 FQGNSA. CDR3 size: 16 residues. J gave up 6 bases and V 5 bases, and 13 bases lay outside the gene matches. The CDR3 nucleotides are TGTGCCAGCAGCGCACTCCGGGACAGGGTTTATCCTGAAGCTTTCTTT. This encodes CASSALRDRVYPEAFF.

The chain carries TRBV19 and TRBJ2-4; the D is unclear. The CDR3 is 16 amino acids. Trimming took 6 bases from V and 0 from J, leaving 15 bases between them. Per germline, CDR1 LNHDA and CDR2 SQIVND (reference sequence). CDR3 amino acids: CASSNDGRLAKNIQYF. The CDR3 DNA sequence: TGTGCCAGTAGCAACGACGGTAGACTAGCCAAAAACATTCAGTACTTC.

This clone was detected once. The chain employs TRBV2 and TRBJ2-7; D possibly corresponds to TRBD2 (5 bases). Germline-derived CDR1 and CDR2 are SNHLY and FYNNEI. Trimming shortened V by 10 bases and J by 0 bases, and 13 bases separated the two germline ends. CDR3 length: 13 residues. Here the CDR3 DNA reads TGTGCCACCTACGACGGGAACTCCTACGAGCAGTACTTC. Translating it yields CATYDGNSYEQYF. The variable domain in full, completed from reference TRBV2 and TRBJ2-7, reads EPEVTQTPSHQVTQMGQEVILRCVPISNHLYFYWYRQILGQKVEFLVSFYNNEISEKSEIFDDQFSVERPDGSNFTLKIRSTKLEDSAMYFCATYDGNSYEQYFGPGTRLTVT.

This sequence joins TRBV6-5 and TRBJ1-5; 8 bases align to TRBD1. Germline CDR1 and CDR2: MNHEY and SVGAGI. J was trimmed by 6 bases and V by 6 bases; bases with no gene match: 10. The CDR3 is 15 residues long. Written as DNA, the CDR3 is TGTGCCAGCAGCCATTCAGGGGGCGTGGGTCAGCCCCAGCATTTT. Translated: CASSHSGGVGQPQHF.

This CDR3 is CASSEIHPPEAFF. The CDR3 nucleotides are TGTGCCAGCAGTGAAATCCATCCCCCCGAAGCTTTCTTT. This rearrangement joins TRBV6-1 to TRBJ1-1; D ambiguous. Germline CDR1 reads MNHNS; CDR2 reads SASEGT. The CDR3 runs to 13 residues. Trimming removed 2 bases at V and 8 bases at J, with 12 bases between.

The chain employs TRBV4-3 and TRBJ1-2, with 9 bases identical to TRBD1. The V and J ends lost 0 bases and 2 bases, in that order; junction bases with no gene match: 4. Germline V CDR1 and CDR2: LGHNA, YSLEER. The CDR3 length is 16 residues. CDR3 loop: CASSQEGTGRNYGYTF. The DNA for the CDR3 is TGCGCCAGCAGCCAAGAGGGGACAGGGAGAAACTATGGCTACACCTTC.

V usage is TRBV12-3 or TRBV12-4 and J usage is TRBJ1-1; tentative D call: TRBD1 (5 bases). Trimming took off 2 bases at V and 1 base at J, with 5 bases between the two ends. The CDR3 is 13 residues long. CDR3 region: CASSLRGNTEAFF. DNA for the CDR3: TGTGCCAGCAGTTTAAGGGGGAACACTGAAGCTTTCTTT.

The V gene is TRBV11-2, the J gene TRBJ2-1, with TRBD2 matching 8 bases. The length of the CDR3 is 14 residues. The J segment lost 8 bases and the V segment lost 3 bases, leaving 6 bases of the junction unmatched. Germline CDR1 SGHAT, CDR2 FQNNGV. CDR3 loop: CASSFPAGVDEQFF. For the CDR3, the DNA is TGTGCCAGCAGCTTTCCAGCGGGAGTCGATGAGCAGTTCTTC.

The chain links TRBV10-3 to TRBJ2-7; 7 positions agree with TRBD1. Trimming took 2 bases from V and 2 from J; bases not matched to a gene: 18. CDR1 and CDR2 (germline): ENHRY, SYGVKD. CDR3 length: 19 amino acids. CDR3 loop: CAISEARVSTGSSPYEQYF. For the CDR3, the DNA is TGTGCCATCAGTGAGGCGAGAGTATCGACAGGGTCCTCTCCCTACGAGCAGTACTTC.

The chain employs TRBV2 and TRBJ1-5, with TRBD1 identical over 8 bases. The trim removed 6 bases at V and 2 bases at J, leaving 6 bases unmatched. Germline V gene sequence: CDR1 SNHLY, CDR2 FYNNEI. The CDR3 is 15 amino acids. CDR3 DNA sequence: TGTGCCAGCAGGCAAGACAGGGGTGGCAATCAGCCCCAGCATTTT. Protein sequence: CASRQDRGGNQPQHF.

This chain joins TRBV11-2 and TRBJ2-2; no definite D call. V was shortened by 2 bases and J by 7 bases, with 5 bases between the two germline ends. CDR3 length: 12 amino acids. Germline-derived CDR1 and CDR2 are SGHAT and FQNNGV. The DNA for the CDR3 is TGTGCCAGCAGCTTACGTATCGGGGAGCTGTTTTTT. Its protein is CASSLRIGELFF.

The chain combines TRBV5-1 with TRBJ2-1, with a weak D call TRBD1 (5 bases). From germline, CDR1 is SGHRS and CDR2 YFSETQ. V lost 1 base and J lost 5, with 13 bases in between. This CDR3 has 15 residues. CDR3 amino acids: CASSLWQGPNNEQFF. CDR3 nucleotide sequence: TGCGCCAGCAGCTTGTGGCAGGGTCCGAACAATGAGCAGTTCTTC.

The chain couples TRBV9 to TRBJ2-4, with TRBD1 matching over 9 bases. With V trimmed by 0 bases and J by 7 bases, 2 bases remained unmatched. CDR1 and CDR2 from the germline V gene are SGDLS and YYNGEE. The CDR3 extends over 14 amino acids. The CDR3 nucleotides are TGTGCCAGCAGCGTAGAGGACAGGGGCAACATTCAGTACTTC. Encoded protein: CASSVEDRGNIQYF.